This T cell receptor (beta chain) was identified in a study of blood T cell repertoires in COVID-19. Study background: From the United States, Italy and Spain came samples of acute and convalescent COVID-19. From T cells, B-cell-depleted T cells, or PBMCs came the material, which was cDNA or gDNA.

The CDR3 totals 14 residues. V trimming: 0 bases; J trimming: 1 base; junction bases outside the gene matches: 0. The V gene's germline CDR1 is SGHRS and CDR2 YFSETQ. Original methodology: Scientists estimated how many nucleated cells there were by amplifying reference gene primers. The repertoire was sequenced with immunoSEQ multiplex PCR; TCRdb's copy has only in-frame clones and lacks some. V and J calls plus clone size are reproduced from that table; the DNA served to infer D and trimming. The repertoire has about 140,000 clones, roughly 84% of them found once; the top ten carry around 8%. For this clone: The same CDR3 is also encoded by other DNA sequences in this sample.

This TCR derives from a human donor in a cohort sampled during active COVID-19. Sequencing used peripheral blood. This chain connects TRBV5-1 to TRBJ2-7, with 8 nucleotides matching TRBD1. The DNA for the CDR3 is TGCGCCAGCAGCTTGGGACAGGGGTCCTACGAGCAGTACTTC. Translating it yields CASSLGQGSYEQYF.